This TCR beta chain was profiled in a study of blood T cell repertoires in COVID-19. Cohorts were assigned according to the clinical history that participants reported. Before they entered the study, exposed participants had met a COVID-19 case within 2 weeks. The V and J ends lost 8 bases and 5 bases respectively, with 9 bases between them. This CDR3 spans 11 amino acids. The V gene's germline CDR1 is LGHNA and CDR2 YNFKEQ. Sequencing used immunoSEQ multiplex PCR; TCRdb keeps in-frame clones, though not all of them. The sample has fewer than 400,000 clones; around nine tenths are singletons. V gene TRBV4-2 combines with J gene TRBJ2-5, with a tentative D call TRBD2 (7 bases). This receptor was taken from a young woman who had been exposed to COVID-19. The sample taken for sequencing was PBMCs or T cells enriched from blood (not recorded which). In DNA form, the CDR3 reads TGTGCCAGCGGGGGGGCGGAGACCCAGTACTTC. Its translation is CASGGAETQYF.